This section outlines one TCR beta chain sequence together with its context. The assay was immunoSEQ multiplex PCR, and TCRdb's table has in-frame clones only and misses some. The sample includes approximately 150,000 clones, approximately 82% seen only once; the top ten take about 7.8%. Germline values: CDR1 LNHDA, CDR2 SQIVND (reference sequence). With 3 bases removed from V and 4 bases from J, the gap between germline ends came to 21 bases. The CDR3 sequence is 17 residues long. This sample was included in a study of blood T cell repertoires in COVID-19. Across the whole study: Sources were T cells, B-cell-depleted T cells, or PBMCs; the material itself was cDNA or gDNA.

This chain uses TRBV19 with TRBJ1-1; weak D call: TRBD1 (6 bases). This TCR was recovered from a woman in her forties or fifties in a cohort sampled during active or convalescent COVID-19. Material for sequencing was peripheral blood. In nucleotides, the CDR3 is TGTGCCAGTAGTATCGACTTGGGACACCGGAGGCTCACTGAAGCTTTCTTT. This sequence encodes CASSIDLGHRRLTEAFF.